This T cell receptor beta chain was captured in a study of T-cell memory formation after mild COVID-19. Study results and limitations: Pre-infection memory held some responding clones, suggesting pre-existing cross-reactive T cells responded. SARS-CoV-2 specificity was not confirmed for second-wave clones peaking on day 37.

TCRdb itself ran the 5' RACE reads through MiXCR, one entry per CDR3 protein. The table includes about 270,000 distinct CDR3 sequences, around 16% detected once. Trimming took off 3 bases at V and 4 bases at J, with 12 bases between the two ends. This CDR3 spans 14 amino acids. From germline, CDR1 is DFQATT and CDR2 SNEGSKA (reference sequence). About this clonotype: Its target is not known.

This receptor was taken from a man younger than 35 who had mild COVID-19 (a few samples of this study predate the infection). Cell type and time point are not known. The chain uses TRBV20-1 and TRBJ2-2; maybe TRBD1 (5 bases). The sequenced material came from PBMCs or a T cell subset sorted from them (not recorded which). The CDR3 DNA reads as TGCAGTGCTAGTCGCACCCAGGGCACCGGGGAGCTGTTTTTT. This gives the protein CSASRTQGTGELFF.